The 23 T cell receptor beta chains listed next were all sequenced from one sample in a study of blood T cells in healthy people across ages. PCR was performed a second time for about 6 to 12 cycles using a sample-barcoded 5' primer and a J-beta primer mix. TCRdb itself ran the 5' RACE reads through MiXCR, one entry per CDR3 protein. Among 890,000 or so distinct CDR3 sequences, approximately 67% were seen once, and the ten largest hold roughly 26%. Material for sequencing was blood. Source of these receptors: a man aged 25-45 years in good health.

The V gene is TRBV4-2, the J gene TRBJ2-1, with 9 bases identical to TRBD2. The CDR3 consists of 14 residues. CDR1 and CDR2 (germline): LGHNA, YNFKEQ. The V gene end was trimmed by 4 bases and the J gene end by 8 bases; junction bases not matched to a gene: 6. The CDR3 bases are TGTGCCAGCAGCCCGGGACTAGCTAACGATGAGCAGTTCTTC. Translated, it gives CASSPGLANDEQFF.

Written as DNA, the CDR3 is TGTGCCAGCACCCCTTGGGGGAGAGTCTACGAGCAGTACTTC. Translation gives CASTPWGRVYEQYF. This chain connects TRBV28 to TRBJ2-4, with D perhaps TRBD1 or TRBD2 (5 bases each). The J call could be wrong; TRBJ2-7 is a better fit for the DNA end. This CDR3 is 14 amino acids long. Germline-derived CDR1 and CDR2 are MDHEN and SYDVKM.

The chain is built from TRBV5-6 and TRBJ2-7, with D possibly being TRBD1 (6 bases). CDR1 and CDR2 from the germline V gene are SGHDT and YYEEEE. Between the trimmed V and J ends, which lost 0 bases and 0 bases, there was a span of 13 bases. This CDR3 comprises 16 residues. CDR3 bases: TGTGCCAGCAGCTTGGGAACAGGGTCCAGCTCCTACGAGCAGTACTTC. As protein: CASSLGTGSSSYEQYF.

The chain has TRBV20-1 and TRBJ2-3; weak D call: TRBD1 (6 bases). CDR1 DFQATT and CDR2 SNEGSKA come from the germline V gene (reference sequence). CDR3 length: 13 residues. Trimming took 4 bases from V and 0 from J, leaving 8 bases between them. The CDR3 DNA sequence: TGCAGTGCTAAACAGGGAAGCACAGATACGCAGTATTTT. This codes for CSAKQGSTDTQYF.

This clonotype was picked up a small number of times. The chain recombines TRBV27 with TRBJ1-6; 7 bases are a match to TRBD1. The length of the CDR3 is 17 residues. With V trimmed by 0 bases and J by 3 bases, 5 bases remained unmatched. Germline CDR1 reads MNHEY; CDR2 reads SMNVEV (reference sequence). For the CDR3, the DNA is TGTGCCAGCAGTTTATCGTGGGACAGCTACTATAATTCACCCCTCCACTTT. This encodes CASSLSWDSYYNSPLHF.

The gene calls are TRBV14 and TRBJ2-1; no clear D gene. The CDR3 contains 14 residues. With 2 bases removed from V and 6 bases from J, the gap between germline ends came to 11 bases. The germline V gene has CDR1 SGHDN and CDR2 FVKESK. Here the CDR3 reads CASSQRFRSNEQFF. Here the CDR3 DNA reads TGTGCCAGCAGCCAAAGATTCCGATCCAATGAGCAGTTCTTC.

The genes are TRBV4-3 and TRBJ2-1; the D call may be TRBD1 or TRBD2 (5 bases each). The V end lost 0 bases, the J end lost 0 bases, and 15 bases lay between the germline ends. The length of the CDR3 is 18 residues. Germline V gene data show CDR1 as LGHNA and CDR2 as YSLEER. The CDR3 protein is CASSQDFGGISSYNEQFF. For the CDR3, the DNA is TGCGCCAGCAGCCAAGATTTTGGGGGAATCAGCTCCTACAATGAGCAGTTCTTC.

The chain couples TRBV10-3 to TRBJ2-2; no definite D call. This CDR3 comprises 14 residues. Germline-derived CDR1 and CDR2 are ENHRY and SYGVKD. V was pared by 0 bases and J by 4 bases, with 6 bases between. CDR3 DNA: TGTGCCATCAGTGAGTCTGGCTTCACCGGGGAGCTGTTTTTT. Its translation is CAISESGFTGELFF.

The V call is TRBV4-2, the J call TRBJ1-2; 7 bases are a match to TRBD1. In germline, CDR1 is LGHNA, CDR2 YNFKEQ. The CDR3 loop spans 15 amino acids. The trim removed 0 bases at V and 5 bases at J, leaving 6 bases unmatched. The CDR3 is CASSQDWGTVYGYTF. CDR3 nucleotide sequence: TGTGCCAGCAGCCAAGATTGGGGGACAGTTTATGGCTACACCTTC.

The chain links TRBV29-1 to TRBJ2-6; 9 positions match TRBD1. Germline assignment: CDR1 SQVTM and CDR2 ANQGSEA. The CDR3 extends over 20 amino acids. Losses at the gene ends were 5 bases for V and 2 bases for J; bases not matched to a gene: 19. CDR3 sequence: CSVLPQTTGGKGPGANVLTF. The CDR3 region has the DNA TGCAGCGTTCTCCCCCAAACGACAGGGGGGAAAGGGCCTGGGGCCAACGTCCTGACTTTC.

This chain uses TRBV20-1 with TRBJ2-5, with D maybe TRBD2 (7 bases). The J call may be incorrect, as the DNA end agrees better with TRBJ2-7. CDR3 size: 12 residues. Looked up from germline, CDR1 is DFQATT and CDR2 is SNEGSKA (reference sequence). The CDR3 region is CSVEGGLYEQYF. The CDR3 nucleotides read TGCAGTGTAGAGGGGGGGCTTTACGAGCAGTACTTC.

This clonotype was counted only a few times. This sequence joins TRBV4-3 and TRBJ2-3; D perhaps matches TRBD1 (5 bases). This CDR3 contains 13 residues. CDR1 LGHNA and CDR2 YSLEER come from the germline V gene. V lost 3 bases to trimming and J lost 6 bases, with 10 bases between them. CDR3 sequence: CASSHRQRDTQYF. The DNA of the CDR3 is TGCGCCAGCAGCCATAGACAGAGGGATACGCAGTATTTT.

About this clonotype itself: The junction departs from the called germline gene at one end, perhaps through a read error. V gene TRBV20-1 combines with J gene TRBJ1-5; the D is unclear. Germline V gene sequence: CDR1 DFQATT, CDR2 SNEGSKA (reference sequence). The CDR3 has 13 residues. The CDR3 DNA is TGCAGTGCTAGACGGGCTGGCAATCAGCCCCGGCATTTT. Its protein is CSARRAGNQPRHF.

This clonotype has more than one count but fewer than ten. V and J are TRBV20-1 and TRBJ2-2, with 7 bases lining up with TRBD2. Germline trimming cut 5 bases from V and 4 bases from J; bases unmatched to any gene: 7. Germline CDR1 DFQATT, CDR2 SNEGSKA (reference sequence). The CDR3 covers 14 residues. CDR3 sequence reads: CSAPGTTTTGELFF. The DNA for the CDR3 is TGCAGTGCTCCTGGGACTACTACCACCGGGGAGCTGTTTTTT.

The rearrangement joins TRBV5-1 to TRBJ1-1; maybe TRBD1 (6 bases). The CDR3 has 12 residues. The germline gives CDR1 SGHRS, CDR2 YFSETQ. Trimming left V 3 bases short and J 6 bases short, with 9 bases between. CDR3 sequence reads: CASSSGEAEAFF. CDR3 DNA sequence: TGCGCCAGCAGCTCAGGGGAAGCTGAAGCTTTCTTT. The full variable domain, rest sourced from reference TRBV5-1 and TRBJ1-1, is KAGVTQTPRYLIKTRGQQVTLSCSPISGHRSVSWYQQTPGQGLQFLFEYFSETQRNKGNFPGRFSGRQFSNSRSEMNVSTLELGDSALYLCASSSGEAEAFFGQGTRLTVV.

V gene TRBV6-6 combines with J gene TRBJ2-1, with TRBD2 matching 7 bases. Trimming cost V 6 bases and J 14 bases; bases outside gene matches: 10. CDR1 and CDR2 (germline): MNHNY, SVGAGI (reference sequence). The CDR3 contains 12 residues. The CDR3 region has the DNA TGTGCCAGCAGGACCGGGACTACTGCCAAGTTCTTC. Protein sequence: CASRTGTTAKFF.

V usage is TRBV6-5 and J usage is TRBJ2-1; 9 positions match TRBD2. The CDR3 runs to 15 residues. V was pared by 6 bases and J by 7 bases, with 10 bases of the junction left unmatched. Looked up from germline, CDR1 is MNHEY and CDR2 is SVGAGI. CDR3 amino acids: CASSLRRGGLNEQFF. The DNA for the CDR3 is TGTGCCAGCAGCCTCAGGCGGGGGGGCCTAAATGAGCAGTTCTTC.

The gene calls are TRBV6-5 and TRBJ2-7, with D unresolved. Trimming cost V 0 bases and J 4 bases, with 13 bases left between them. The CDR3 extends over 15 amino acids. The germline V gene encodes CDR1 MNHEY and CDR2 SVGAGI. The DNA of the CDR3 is TGTGCCAGCAGTTACTCGCTGGCAGCGAGTTACGAGCAGTACTTC. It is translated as CASSYSLAASYEQYF.

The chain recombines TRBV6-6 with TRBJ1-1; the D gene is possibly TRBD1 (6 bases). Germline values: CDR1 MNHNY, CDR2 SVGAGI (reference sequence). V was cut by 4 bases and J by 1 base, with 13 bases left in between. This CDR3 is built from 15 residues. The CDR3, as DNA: TGTGCCAGCAGTTCCTCAGAACAGGGGAACACTGAAGCTTTCTTT. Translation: CASSSSEQGNTEAFF.

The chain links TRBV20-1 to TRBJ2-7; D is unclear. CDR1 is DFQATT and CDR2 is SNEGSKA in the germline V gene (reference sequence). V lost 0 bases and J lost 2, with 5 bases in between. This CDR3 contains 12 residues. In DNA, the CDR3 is TGCAGTGCTAGAGAGGAGACCTACGAGCAGTACTTC. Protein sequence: CSAREETYEQYF.

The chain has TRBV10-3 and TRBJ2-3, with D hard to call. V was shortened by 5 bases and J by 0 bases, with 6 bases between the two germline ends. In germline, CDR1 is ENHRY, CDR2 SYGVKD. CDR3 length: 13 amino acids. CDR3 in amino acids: CAISRPSTDTQYF. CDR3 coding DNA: TGTGCCATCAGTAGGCCTAGCACAGATACGCAGTATTTT.

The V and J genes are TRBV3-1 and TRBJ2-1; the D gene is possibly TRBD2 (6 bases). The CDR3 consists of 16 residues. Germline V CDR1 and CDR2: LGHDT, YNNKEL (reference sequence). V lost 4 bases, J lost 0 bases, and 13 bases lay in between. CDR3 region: CASSPLASSSYNEQFF. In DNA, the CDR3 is TGTGCCAGCAGCCCTCTAGCGTCCAGCTCCTACAATGAGCAGTTCTTC.

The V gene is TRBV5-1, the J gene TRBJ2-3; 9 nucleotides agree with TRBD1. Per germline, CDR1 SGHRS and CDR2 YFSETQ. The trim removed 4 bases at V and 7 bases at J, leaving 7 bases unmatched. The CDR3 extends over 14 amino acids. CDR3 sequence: CASSTGQGRNTQYF. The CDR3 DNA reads TGCGCCAGCAGCACCGGACAGGGGCGGAATACGCAGTATTTT.